The present T cell receptor beta chain was sequenced within a study of T cells in Graves' hyperthyroidism and ophthalmopathy. General study findings and limits: In simple terms, a model built on 13 V-J features told ophthalmopathy apart from stable hyperthyroidism. Also found in blood were most expanded thyroid clonotypes above 0.001.

This clonotype was seen only once. What it binds is not known. Authors of the study amplified TCR beta CDR3 regions from RNA transcripts. Carried out on the TCR CDR3, a first-round RT-PCR used the HTBI primer set. TCRdb analysed the multiplex PCR reads with MiXCR anew, one entry per CDR3 protein. This sample has roughly 500,000 distinct CDR3 sequences, with 46% found just once. Exclusion criteria comprised uncontrolled infection, other autoimmune disease, pregnancy or lactation. Clinicians diagnosed patients from clinical symptoms, serum thyroxine and TRAb, thyroid ultrasound and orbital computed tomography. Germline CDR1 MNHEY, CDR2 SMNVEV (reference sequence). CDR3 length: 16 residues. Deletions cut 6 bases from V and 5 bases from J, with 23 bases between.

This clonotype was obtained from an adult woman with Graves' disease, either hyperthyroidism or ophthalmopathy (not recorded which). The sequenced sample was peripheral blood or thyroid tissue (not recorded which). This rearrangement joins TRBV27 to TRBJ2-7; perhaps TRBD2 as D (5 bases). The CDR3 reads CASSLQTAEVLHEQYF. CDR3 bases: TGTGCCAGCAGCCTTCAGACGGCGGAGGTACTGCACGAGCAGTACTTC.